This TCR beta chain was obtained from a study of blood T cell repertoires in COVID-19 (dated by TCRdb to the early 2020s). The study in broad terms: The collaborator samples originated in the United States, Italy and Spain and spanned the acute and convalescent phases of COVID-19. The material from the prospective study consisted of cDNA or gDNA derived from T cells, B-cell-depleted T cells, or PBMCs. Deeply sampled blood TCRbeta repertoires from subjects exposed to, actively infected with, or recovered from COVID-19 were included in the dataset. A freely available public database, intended as a resource for researchers studying the immune response to SARS-CoV-2, is where the repertoires were released. The samples were drawn from two sources: the first 160 participants of the ongoing ImmuneRACE study, and 950 to 1,500 subjects contributed by 6 global collaborators. Sample metadata almost always included a de-identified subject ID, COVID-19 status, age in years and sex. HLA class I and class II types, where available, came from metadata supplied by the sample provider rather than from assay-based typing. Beyond this particular receptor, the publication reports: The quantity of clinical and demographic metadata differed by source and by participant and was supplied without curation.

The immunoSEQ Assay, a bias-controlled multiplex PCR, was used to amplify TCRbeta CDR3 regions from genomic DNA. The paper's processing steps were these. The number of nucleated cells in each sample was estimated by amplification of reference gene primers within the assay. To quantify the absolute abundance of each unique TCRbeta CDR3 rearrangement, sequence reads were collapsed and filtered. Productive Simpson clonality was computed per sample as the square root of Simpson's diversity index over productive rearrangements. In its TCRdb copy, this immuneACCESS table keeps in-frame sequences only and misses some clones. Where compared with another copy, unresolved V genes explain less than half of these, and the others have no known cause. Clonal size and the V and J genes are those of that table, whereas D and trimming came from the DNA. For this sample there are fewer than 350,000 clones; about 89% appear just once. About 4.6% of the sample goes to the ten largest clones.

The collaborating institutions used their own protocols to collect whole blood in K2EDTA tubes. For TCRbeta analysis, collaborator samples were shipped as frozen whole blood, as isolated PBMCs, or as DNA extracted from either sample type. To note about this clone: Its target antigen remains unknown. Base qualities are missing; no much larger clone stands one base away.

Its CDR3 holds 13 amino acids, cysteine through phenylalanine. The DNA shown is the 39-base CDR3, in frame from base 1. V lost 8 bases and J lost 1 base; the stretch between them is 11 bases long. CDR1 MNHEY and CDR2 SMNVEV were looked up in the germline V gene (reference sequence). Material for sequencing was peripheral blood. The sequence is built from TRBV27 and TRBJ1-1; the D gene is not confidently resolved. The origin of this receptor is a man between 35 and 55 years old with acute or convalescent COVID-19. The CDR3 is CASGPAGNTEAFF. At the DNA level, the sequence is TGTGCCAGCGGCCCCGCGGGGAACACTGAAGCTTTCTTT.